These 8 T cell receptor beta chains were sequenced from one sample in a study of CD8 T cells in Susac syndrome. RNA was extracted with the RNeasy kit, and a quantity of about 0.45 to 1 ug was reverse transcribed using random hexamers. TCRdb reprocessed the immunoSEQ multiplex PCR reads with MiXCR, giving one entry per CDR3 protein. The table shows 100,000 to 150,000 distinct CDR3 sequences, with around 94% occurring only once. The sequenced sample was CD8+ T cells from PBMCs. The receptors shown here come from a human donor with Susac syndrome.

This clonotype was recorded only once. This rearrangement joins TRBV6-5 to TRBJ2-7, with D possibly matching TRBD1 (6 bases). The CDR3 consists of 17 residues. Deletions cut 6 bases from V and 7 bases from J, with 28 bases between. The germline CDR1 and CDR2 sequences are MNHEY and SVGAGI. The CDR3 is CASSYRNSRPGAAEQYF. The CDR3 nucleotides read TGTGCCAGCAGCTACCGTAACTCTCGGCCAGGGGCGGCGGAGCAGTACTTC.

The CDR3 loop is CASSIGRPANYGYTF. As DNA, the CDR3 is TGTGCCAGTAGTATCGGGAGGCCAGCTAACTATGGCTACACCTTC. The V and J genes are TRBV19 and TRBJ1-2; D gene unclear. The germline V gene encodes CDR1 LNHDA and CDR2 SQIVND (reference sequence). V lost 3 bases, J lost 0 bases, and 11 bases lay in between. The CDR3 is 15 amino acids. Using reference TRBV19 and TRBJ1-2 for the parts outside the CDR3, the full variable domain is DGGITQSPKYLFRKEGQNVTLSCEQNLNHDAMYWYRQDPGQGLRLIYYSQIVNDFQKGDIAEGYSVSREKKESFPLTVTSAQKNPTAFYLCASSIGRPANYGYTFGSGTRLTVV.

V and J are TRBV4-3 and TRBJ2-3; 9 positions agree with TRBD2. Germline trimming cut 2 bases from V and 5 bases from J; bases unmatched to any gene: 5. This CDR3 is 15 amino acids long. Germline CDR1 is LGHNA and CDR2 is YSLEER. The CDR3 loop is CASSQYSGSEDTQYF. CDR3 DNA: TGCGCCAGCAGCCAATATAGCGGGAGCGAAGATACGCAGTATTTT.

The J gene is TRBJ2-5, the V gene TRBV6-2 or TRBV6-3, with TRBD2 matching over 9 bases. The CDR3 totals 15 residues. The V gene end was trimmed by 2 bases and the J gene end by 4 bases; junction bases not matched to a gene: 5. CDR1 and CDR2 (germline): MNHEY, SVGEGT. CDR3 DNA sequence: TGTGCCAGCAGTTACGAAGCGGGAGGAGCAGAGACCCAGTACTTC. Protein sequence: CASSYEAGGAETQYF.

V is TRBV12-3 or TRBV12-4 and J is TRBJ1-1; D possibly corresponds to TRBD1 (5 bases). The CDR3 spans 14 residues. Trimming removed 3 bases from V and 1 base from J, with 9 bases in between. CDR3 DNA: TGTGCCAGCAGTTTTCGGGGCACGAACACTGAAGCTTTCTTT. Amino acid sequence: CASSFRGTNTEAFF.

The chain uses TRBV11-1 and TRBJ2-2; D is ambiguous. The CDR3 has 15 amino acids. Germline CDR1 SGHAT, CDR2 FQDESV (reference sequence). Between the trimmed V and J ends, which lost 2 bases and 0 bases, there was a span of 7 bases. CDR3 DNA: TGTGCCAGCAGCTTATCACCGTCGAACACCGGGGAGCTGTTTTTT. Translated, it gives CASSLSPSNTGELFF.

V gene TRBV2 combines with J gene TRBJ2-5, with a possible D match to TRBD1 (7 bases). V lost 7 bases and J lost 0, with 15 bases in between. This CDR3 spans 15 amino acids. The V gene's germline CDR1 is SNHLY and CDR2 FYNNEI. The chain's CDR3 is CASNVEGAYQETQYF. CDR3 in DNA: TGTGCCAGCAACGTGGAGGGGGCCTACCAAGAGACCCAGTACTTC.

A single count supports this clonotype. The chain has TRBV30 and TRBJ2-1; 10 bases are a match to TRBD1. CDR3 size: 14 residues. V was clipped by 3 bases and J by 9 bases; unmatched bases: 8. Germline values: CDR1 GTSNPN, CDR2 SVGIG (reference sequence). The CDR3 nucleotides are TGTGCCTGGAGGGGACAGGGGCCCGCGGTTGAGCAGTTCTTC. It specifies CAWRGQGPAVEQFF.